The next 14 T cell receptor beta chains were all read from a single sample in a study of T cells in Graves' hyperthyroidism and ophthalmopathy. Amplification of TCR beta CDR3 regions was performed using RNA transcripts as template. HTBI primers were used for first-round RT-PCR of the TCR CDR3. Using its own MiXCR run on the multiplex PCR reads, TCRdb lists one record per CDR3 protein. In the table there are some 560,000 distinct CDR3 sequences, more than 15% of which are singletons. Material for sequencing was blood. Receptors originate from a woman in her thirties with Graves' hyperthyroidism.

The chain carries TRBV14 and TRBJ1-3; no clear D. This CDR3 has 13 residues. The V gene lost 6 bases and the J gene lost 2 bases, with 8 bases spanning the gap. Germline lookup yields CDR1 SGHDN and CDR2 FVKESK. The CDR3 region has the DNA TGTGCCAGCAGAAGGCAGGCTGGAAACACCATATATTTT. It translates to CASRRQAGNTIYF.

There are many counts of this clonotype. The V call is TRBV30, the J call TRBJ2-1; D may correspond to TRBD1 or TRBD2 (5 bases each). V was trimmed by 0 bases and J by 12 bases, leaving 9 bases between them. The CDR3 sequence is 11 residues long. Germline V gives CDR1 GTSNPN, CDR2 SVGIG (reference sequence). The CDR3 coding sequence is TGTGCCTGGAGTGTAAGGGGACCGCAGTTCTTC. Translating gives CAWSVRGPQFF.

The chain links TRBV4-1 to TRBJ2-2, with D possibly matching TRBD1 (7 bases). Trimming took 2 bases from V and 0 from J, leaving 16 bases between them. This CDR3 comprises 18 residues. Germline loops: CDR1 MGHRA, CDR2 YSYEKL. CDR3 amino acids: CASSQNTQGGANTGELFF. The DNA of the CDR3 is TGCGCCAGCAGCCAAAATACCCAGGGGGGCGCGAACACCGGGGAGCTGTTTTTT.

The V gene is TRBV6-2 or TRBV6-3, the J gene TRBJ2-6; D may be TRBD2 (5 bases). The germline V gene has CDR1 MNHEY and CDR2 SVGEGT. This CDR3 is 16 amino acids long. V gave up 4 bases and J gave up 3 bases, with 13 bases separating them. The CDR3 DNA sequence: TGTGCCAGCAGTTCCGTAACTAGGATTGGGGCCAACGTCCTGACTTTC. Its translation is CASSSVTRIGANVLTF.

This rearrangement joins TRBV11-2 to TRBJ2-7; 7 bases fit TRBD1. The CDR3 consists of 15 residues. The ends lost 5 bases at V and 4 bases at J; junction bases unmatched: 11. Germline values: CDR1 SGHAT, CDR2 FQNNGV. CDR3 in amino acids: CASSGMATGNYEQYF. CDR3 nucleotide sequence: TGTGCCAGCAGCGGAATGGCGACAGGGAATTACGAGCAGTACTTC.

Many counts were recorded for this clonotype. For the CDR3, the DNA is TGTGCCATCAGTGTGGGCAATCAGCCCCAGCATTTT. Translating it yields CAISVGNQPQHF. The V call is TRBV10-3, the J call TRBJ1-5; the D is unclear. The germline V gene encodes CDR1 ENHRY and CDR2 SYGVKD. The V gene lost 4 bases and the J gene lost 2 bases, with 3 bases spanning the gap. This CDR3 region has 12 residues.

This rearrangement joins TRBV4-1 to TRBJ2-1; D not resolved. The length of the CDR3 is 14 residues. The V end lost 3 bases, the J end lost 0 bases, and 6 bases lay between the germline ends. Germline CDR1 reads MGHRA; CDR2 reads YSYEKL. The CDR3 region has the DNA TGCGCCAGCAGCCAGGTTACCTCCTACAATGAGCAGTTCTTC. Translated: CASSQVTSYNEQFF.

This clonotype was seen more than once but under ten times. Mismatch with germline at one junction end may stem from a read error. The rearrangement uses TRBV18 and TRBJ2-7; tentative D call: TRBD1 (6 bases). The germline V gene encodes CDR1 KGHSH and CDR2 LQKENI. The CDR3 extends over 11 amino acids. The CDR3 loop is CSSSTGYEQYF. The DNA of the CDR3 is TGTTCCAGCTCAACAGGGTACGAGCAGTACTTC. Full variable domain (remainder filled in from reference TRBV18 and TRBJ2-7): NAGVMQNPRHLVRRRGQEARLRCSPMKGHSHVYWYRQLPEEGLKFMVYLQKENIIDESGMPKERFSAEFPKEGPSILRIQQVVRGDSAAYFCSSSTGYEQYFGPGTRLTVT.

This sequence joins TRBV5-1 and TRBJ2-2, with 10 bases identical to TRBD2. Germline CDR1 SGHRS, CDR2 YFSETQ. The CDR3 contains 17 residues. The V segment lost 0 bases and the J segment 4 bases; nucleotides outside the gene matches: 6. The CDR3 reads CASSLVPSGSGTGELFF. The CDR3 DNA is TGCGCCAGCAGCTTGGTTCCTAGCGGGAGTGGCACCGGGGAGCTGTTTTTT.

This clonotype was detected ten times or more. The J gene is TRBJ1-5, the V gene TRBV20-1, with TRBD1 matching 7 bases. The CDR3 runs to 16 residues. CDR1 DFQATT and CDR2 SNEGSKA come from the germline V gene (reference sequence). V shed 0 bases, J shed 1 base, and the junction held 6 bases outside the gene matches. This chain's CDR3 is CSARDPGGVSNQPQHF. The CDR3 DNA is TGCAGTGCTAGAGATCCAGGGGGGGTAAGCAATCAGCCCCAGCATTTT.

Many counts were recorded for this clonotype. The gene calls are TRBV28 and TRBJ2-4; TRBD2 is a possible D gene (5 bases). V lost 2 bases and J lost 4, with 15 bases in between. Looked up from germline, CDR1 is MDHEN and CDR2 is SYDVKM. This CDR3 is built from 16 residues. CDR3 loop: CASSLGLIVGKNIQYF. In DNA, the CDR3 is TGTGCCAGCAGTTTAGGACTGATCGTTGGGAAAAACATTCAGTACTTC.

In this sample, this clonotype turned up many times. The V call is TRBV2, the J call TRBJ2-2; D not certain. This CDR3 comprises 12 residues. The germline V gene encodes CDR1 SNHLY and CDR2 FYNNEI. The ends were cut back, 7 bases at V and 0 bases at J, with 3 bases in the middle. Here the CDR3 reads CASTSNTGELFF. The CDR3 DNA is TGTGCCAGCACCTCGAACACCGGGGAGCTGTTTTTT.

This clonotype was observed many times. At one end, the junction sequence differs from germline, possibly due to a read error. The CDR3: CASSLGGPTLYF. CDR3 in DNA: TGTGCCAGCAGCTTAGGCGGCCCCACCCTGTACTTC. The chain uses TRBV7-9 and TRBJ2-5; D gene unclear. This CDR3 region has 12 residues. The germline CDR1 and CDR2 sequences are SEHNR and FQNEAQ (reference sequence).

This chain joins TRBV12-5 and TRBJ2-3, with 8 positions matching TRBD2. The CDR3 contains 15 residues. Germline V gives CDR1 LGHNT, CDR2 FRNRAP. V dropped 2 bases and J dropped 11; count of bases not matched to a gene: 12. CDR3 sequence: CASGLSSGSGIGQYF. In DNA form, the CDR3 reads TGTGCTAGTGGTTTGTCTAGCGGGTCCGGAATTGGGCAGTATTTT.